A selection of T cell receptor beta chains follows, all from one sample in a study of long-term antiretroviral therapy in people with HIV. Profiled with immunoSEQ multiplex PCR; TCRdb holds only in-frame clones, not every one. This repertoire shows 20,000 to 25,000 clones, roughly 85% found once; its top ten account for over 8.5%. The sequencing here drew on unsorted PBMCs, taken 2.3 to 2.5 years after starting antiretroviral therapy. The receptors here all came from a man aged 40-50 years with HIV. CDR3s include the opening cysteine and the closing phenylalanine or tryptophan. D genes are given only for firm matches. A row's size may be missing; if present it is once, few, many or a size class.

v_call	clone_size	d_call	j_call	cdr3_aa	cdr3_nt
TRBV9	-	-	TRBJ1-3	CASSPRTALRGNTIYF	TGTGCCAGCAGCCCGAGGACTGCCCTGCGCGGAAACACCATATATTTT
TRBV28	-	TRBD1	TRBJ1-2	CASSGGGTGNYGYTF	TGTGCCAGCAGTGGTGGGGGGACAGGGAACTATGGCTACACCTTC
TRBV9	-	-	TRBJ2-7	CASSVEAEWGGEQYF	TGTGCCAGCAGCGTAGAAGCGGAGTGGGGAGGCGAGCAGTACTTC
TRBV11-2	once	TRBD2	TRBJ2-7	CASSSGSSGWASYEQYF	TGTGCCAGCAGCTCAGGGTCTAGCGGGTGGGCCTCCTACGAGCAGTACTTC
TRBV28	-	-	TRBJ1-4	CASSTIRQAVMKELFF	TGTGCCAGCAGTACTATAAGACAGGCTGTAATGAAGGAACTGTTTTTT
TRBV27	-	-	TRBJ2-6	CASSQPRDTGANVLTF	TGTGCCAGCAGTCAACCCAGGGATACCGGGGCCAACGTCCTGACTTTC
TRBV18	-	-	TRBJ2-7	CASSQGSEQYF	TGTGCCAGCTCACAGGGTTCCGAGCAGTACTTC
TRBV15	once	-	TRBJ2-1	CATSRDPLAEGDEQFF	TGTGCCACCAGCAGAGACCCACTTGCGGAGGGTGATGAGCAGTTCTTC
TRBV27	-	TRBD1	TRBJ1-2	CASKTGATNYGYTF	TGTGCCAGCAAAACAGGGGCCACTAACTATGGCTACACCTTC
TRBV11-1	-	-	TRBJ2-3	CASLDRITDTQYF	TGTGCCAGCCTCGACAGGATCACAGATACGCAGTATTTT
TRBV7-2	once	-	TRBJ2-1	CASIVSVAVGYNEQFF	TGTGCCAGCATCGTTAGCGTGGCGGTGGGCTACAATGAGCAGTTCTTC
TRBV19	few	-	TRBJ2-7	CASSRYGGLEQYF	TGTGCCAGTAGTAGGTACGGGGGCCTTGAGCAGTACTTC
TRBV2	once	-	TRBJ1-2	CASSEGRGENYGYTF	TGTGCCAGCAGTGAAGGCAGGGGTGAGAACTATGGCTACACCTTC
TRBV6-1	-	-	TRBJ1-3	CASSEVGNTIYF	TGTGCCAGCAGTGAAGTAGGCAACACCATATATTTT
TRBV25-1	-	-	TRBJ1-2	CASSESAPAYGYTF	TGTGCCAGCAGTGAATCGGCGCCGGCCTATGGCTACACCTTC
TRBV15	-	TRBD1	TRBJ2-7	CATARDRPSYEQYF	TGTGCCACCGCGAGGGACAGGCCCTCCTACGAGCAGTACTTC
TRBV4-1	-	TRBD2	TRBJ2-3	CASSQDPSGGASDTQYF	TGCGCCAGCAGCCAAGATCCTAGCGGGGGGGCCTCAGATACGCAGTATTTT
TRBV28	-	TRBD1	TRBJ2-7	CASSSQGGTGGSYEQYF	TGTGCCAGCAGTTCTCAGGGGGGGACAGGGGGTTCCTACGAGCAGTACTTC
TRBV7-9	-	-	TRBJ1-4	CASSPTDATNEKLFF	TGTGCCAGCAGCCCCACAGACGCAACTAATGAAAAACTGTTTTTT
TRBV10-1	few	-	TRBJ2-7	CASADRGGVDEQYF	TGCGCCAGCGCGGATAGAGGGGGAGTCGACGAGCAGTACTTC
TRBV30	-	-	TRBJ1-3	CAWRGMSGIRSGNTIYF	TGTGCCTGGAGGGGGATGAGTGGTATCCGCTCTGGAAACACCATATATTTT
TRBV19	-	-	TRBJ1-1	CASSSALNTEAFF	TGTGCCAGTAGTTCTGCGTTAAACACTGAAGCTTTCTTT
TRBV4-2	-	TRBD2	TRBJ2-7	CASSQDQVSGVSF	TGTGCCAGCAGCCAAGATCAGGTTAGCGGGGTCTCCTTC
TRBV18	-	-	TRBJ2-7	CASSPPRNSYEQYF	TGTGCCAGCTCACCACCACGGAACTCCTACGAGCAGTACTTC
TRBV21-1	few	-	TRBJ1-2	CASSDRQVYGYTF	TGTGCCAGCAGCGATAGACAGGTCTATGGCTACACCTTC
TRBV19	-	TRBD1	TRBJ1-2	CASTPPGTGDLYGYTF	TGTGCCAGTACCCCTCCCGGGACAGGAGACCTCTATGGCTACACCTTC
TRBV11-2	few	-	TRBJ2-7	CASSPNPSRAVYYEQYF	TGTGCCAGCAGCCCCAACCCCTCCAGGGCTGTCTACTACGAGCAGTACTTC
TRBV5-1	-	-	TRBJ2-5	CASSLDVMETQYF	TGCGCCAGCAGCTTGGATGTGATGGAGACCCAGTACTTC
TRBV7-9	-	-	TRBJ1-2	CASSASLDYGYTF	TGTGCCAGCAGCGCGTCCCTGGACTATGGCTACACCTTC
TRBV27	-	-	TRBJ1-5	CASSAGQYQPQHF	TGTGCCAGCAGTGCCGGACAGTATCAGCCCCAGCATTTT
TRBV28	few	-	TRBJ1-5	CASNILQENQPQHF	TGTGCCAGCAACATACTACAGGAAAATCAGCCCCAGCATTTT
TRBV6-5	-	TRBD1	TRBJ1-1	CASSPGQGKAEAFF	TGTGCCAGCAGCCCTGGACAGGGTAAGGCTGAAGCTTTCTTT
TRBV18	once	-	TRBJ2-1	CASSPPPGANEQFF	TGTGCCAGCTCACCACCTCCGGGGGCGAATGAGCAGTTCTTC
TRBV5-6	-	-	TRBJ2-3	CASSLDRSRTDTQYF	TGTGCCAGCAGCTTGGATCGATCCCGGACAGATACGCAGTATTTT
TRBV27	-	-	TRBJ2-3	CASSRGRGDTQYF	TGTGCCAGCAGTCGGGGGCGCGGAGATACGCAGTATTTT
TRBV7-9	-	-	TRBJ2-7	CASSLAPHEQYF	TGTGCCAGCAGCTTAGCTCCACACGAGCAGTACTTC
TRBV5-4	-	-	TRBJ2-3	CASSLDGGGGDTQYF	TGTGCCAGCAGCTTGGACGGGGGAGGGGGAGATACGCAGTATTTT
TRBV5-6	-	TRBD2	TRBJ2-3	CASSRGSGVSTDTQYF	TGTGCCAGCAGCCGGGGTAGCGGGGTTAGCACAGATACGCAGTATTTT
TRBV5-4	-	-	TRBJ1-5	CASSLAGSNQPQHF	TGTGCCAGCAGCTTGGCAGGTAGCAATCAGCCCCAGCATTTT
TRBV6-5	-	-	TRBJ1-2	CASSPGHKNGYTF	TGTGCCAGCAGCCCCGGACATAAGAATGGCTACACCTTC
TRBV5-4	-	-	TRBJ2-7	CASSLEDIRWGNEQYF	TGTGCCAGCAGCTTGGAGGATATCCGATGGGGGAACGAGCAGTACTTC
TRBV5-1	-	TRBD1	TRBJ1-4	CASSRDRRTNEKLFF	TGCGCCAGCAGCAGGGACAGGAGGACTAATGAAAAACTGTTTTTT
TRBV6-5	once	-	TRBJ2-5	CASSRTVQETQYF	TGTGCCAGCAGTCGGACGGTCCAAGAGACCCAGTACTTC
TRBV11-2	-	-	TRBJ1-1	CASSLVGQTMNTEAFF	TGTGCCAGCAGCTTAGTAGGGCAGACCATGAACACTGAAGCTTTCTTT
TRBV4-1	-	-	TRBJ2-7	CASSQDLRLSYEQYF	TGCGCCAGCAGCCAAGATCTCCGACTCTCCTACGAGCAGTACTTC
TRBV6-1	-	-	TRBJ2-3	CASSEMMGHTQYF	TGTGCCAGCAGTGAAATGATGGGACATACGCAGTATTTT
TRBV7-2	-	-	TRBJ1-1	CASSLEGVGVGTEAFF	TGTGCCAGCAGCTTAGAGGGGGTGGGGGTCGGGACTGAAGCTTTCTTT
TRBV7-2	-	TRBD2	TRBJ2-2	CASSFLLAGSTSNTGELFF	TGTGCCAGCAGCTTTTTACTAGCGGGGAGTACCTCGAACACCGGGGAGCTGTTTTTT
TRBV6-5	-	TRBD1	TRBJ2-7	CASRGGQGTQQYF	TGTGCCAGCAGGGGGGGACAGGGGACGCAGCAGTACTTC
TRBV11-2	-	TRBD1	TRBJ1-5	CASSQGARQPQHF	TGTGCCAGCAGCCAGGGGGCGAGACAGCCCCAGCATTTT
TRBV7-9	-	-	TRBJ2-7	CASSSDTGKNEQYF	TGTGCCAGCAGCAGCGATACAGGGAAGAACGAGCAGTACTTC
TRBV29-1	-	-	TRBJ1-5	CSVTVSNQPQHF	TGCAGCGTGACAGTTAGCAATCAGCCCCAGCATTTT